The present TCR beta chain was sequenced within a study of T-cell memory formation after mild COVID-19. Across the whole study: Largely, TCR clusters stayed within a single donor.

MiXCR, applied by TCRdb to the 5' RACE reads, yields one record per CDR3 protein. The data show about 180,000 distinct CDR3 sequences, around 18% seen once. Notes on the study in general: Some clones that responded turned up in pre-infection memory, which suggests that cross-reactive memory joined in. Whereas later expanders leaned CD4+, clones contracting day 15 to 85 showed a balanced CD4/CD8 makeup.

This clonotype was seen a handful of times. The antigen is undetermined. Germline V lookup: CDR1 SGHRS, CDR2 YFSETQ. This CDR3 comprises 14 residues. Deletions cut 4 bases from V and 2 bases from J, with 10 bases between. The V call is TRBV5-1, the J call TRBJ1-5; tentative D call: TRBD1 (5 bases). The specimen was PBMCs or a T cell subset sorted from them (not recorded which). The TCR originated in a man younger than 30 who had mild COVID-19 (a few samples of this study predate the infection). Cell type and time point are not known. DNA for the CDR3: TGCGCCAGCAGCCAGGGATCGGGCAATCAGCCCCAGCATTTT. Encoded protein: CASSQGSGNQPQHF.